What follows are 29 T cell receptor beta chains derived from one specimen sequenced in a study of cytomegalovirus exposure and HLA in healthy donors. The method was immunoSEQ multiplex PCR; TCRdb's version includes in-frame clones alone and lacks a portion of them. The sample yields some 110,000 clones, around nine tenths seen once. The specimen was PBMCs. The receptors shown here come from a man aged 18-30 years in good health and CMV-seropositive.

The chain couples TRBV25-1 to TRBJ1-6, with 8 positions matching TRBD1. CDR1 and CDR2 (germline): MGHDK, SYGVNS. V lost 2 bases, J lost 10 bases, and 4 bases stayed unmatched. This CDR3 has 14 amino acids. This CDR3 reads CASSEHRGDSPLHF. The CDR3 DNA is TGTGCCAGCAGTGAACACAGGGGGGACTCACCCCTCCACTTT.

This chain links TRBV25-1 with TRBJ2-3; TRBD1 agrees at 7 bases. Germline V gene data show CDR1 as MGHDK and CDR2 as SYGVNS. The V segment lost 5 bases and the J segment 2 bases; nucleotides outside the gene matches: 7. The CDR3 spans 15 residues. CDR3 loop: CASSWDSLSTDTQYF. CDR3 DNA: TGTGCCAGCAGTTGGGACAGCCTTTCCACAGATACGCAGTATTTT.

The chain is built from TRBV15 and TRBJ1-1; D is unclear. The ends were cut back, 8 bases at V and 4 bases at J, with 11 bases in the middle. The V gene's germline CDR1 is LNHNV and CDR2 YYDKDF (reference sequence). The CDR3 consists of 12 residues. The CDR3 here is CATGGEGTEAFF. The CDR3 DNA reads TGTGCCACCGGAGGAGAAGGCACTGAAGCTTTCTTT.

The DNA for the CDR3 is TGTGCCAGTAACAGACAGGGCGTGGGAACCGGGGAGCTGTTTTTT. Its protein is CASNRQGVGTGELFF. The rearrangement uses TRBV19 and TRBJ2-2; 7 nucleotides match TRBD1. The ends lost 7 bases at V and 5 bases at J; junction bases unmatched: 10. CDR1 is LNHDA and CDR2 is SQIVND in the germline V gene (reference sequence). The length of the CDR3 is 15 residues.

This clone was recorded at least ten times. The chain employs TRBV2 and TRBJ2-7, with 8 bases that match TRBD1. Germline V lookup: CDR1 SNHLY, CDR2 FYNNEI. J lost 2 bases, V lost 3 bases, and 6 bases had no gene match. The CDR3 runs 15 residues. CDR3: CASSDPWTGTYEQYF. CDR3 sequence (DNA): TGTGCCAGCAGTGATCCCTGGACAGGGACCTACGAGCAGTACTTC.

The CDR3 sequence is CASSQVGTMGEQYF. In nucleotides, the CDR3 is TGCGCCAGCAGCCAAGTGGGGACAATGGGAGAGCAGTACTTC. The chain links TRBV4-1 to TRBJ2-7, with a weak D call TRBD1 (6 bases). This CDR3 contains 14 residues. Trimming took off 1 base at V and 7 bases at J, with 14 bases between the two ends. Per the germline V gene, CDR1 is MGHRA and CDR2 is YSYEKL.

V gene TRBV18 combines with J gene TRBJ2-5; 9 nucleotides line up with TRBD2. The CDR3 contains 15 residues. With V trimmed by 3 bases and J by 3 bases, 5 bases remained unmatched. Germline V gene data show CDR1 as KGHSH and CDR2 as LQKENI. DNA for the CDR3: TGTGCCAGCTCACCGCGGACTAGCGACGAAGAGACCCAGTACTTC. Translating it yields CASSPRTSDEETQYF.

V gene TRBV10-3 combines with J gene TRBJ1-1; D possibly corresponds to TRBD1 (6 bases). Trimming removed 0 bases from V and 3 bases from J, with 11 bases in between. This CDR3 spans 15 amino acids. Germline CDR1 and CDR2: ENHRY and SYGVKD. CDR3 region: CAISESADSYTEAFF. The CDR3 coding sequence is TGTGCCATCAGTGAGTCTGCGGACAGCTACACTGAAGCTTTCTTT.

This clone appeared a few times. The chain links TRBV7-2 to TRBJ2-7; 9 bases are a match to TRBD1. J lost 3 bases, V lost 3 bases, and 6 bases had no gene match. The germline V gene encodes CDR1 SGHTA and CDR2 FQGNSA. The CDR3 totals 15 residues. The CDR3 spells CASSLTGQGFYEQYF. The CDR3 DNA reads as TGTGCCAGCAGCTTGACCGGACAGGGGTTCTACGAGCAGTACTTC. Drawing the rest from reference TRBV7-2 and TRBJ2-7, the complete variable domain is GAGVSQSPSNKVTEKGKDVELRCDPISGHTALYWYRQSLGQGLEFLIYFQGNSAPDKSGLPSDRFSAERTGGSVSTLTIQRTQQEDSAVYLCASSLTGQGFYEQYFGPGTRLTVT.

V is TRBV4-1 and J is TRBJ1-6; 8 bases agree with TRBD1. Germline V gene data show CDR1 as MGHRA and CDR2 as YSYEKL. This CDR3 region has 19 residues. With 2 bases clipped from V and 9 bases from J, the junction kept 18 bases outside the gene matches. CDR3 residues: CASSQLTSPYGQGGSPLHF. The CDR3 nucleotides are TGCGCCAGCAGCCAACTAACCTCTCCCTATGGACAGGGTGGTTCACCCCTCCACTTT.

The chain combines TRBV7-6 with TRBJ2-3; D possibly corresponds to TRBD1 (5 bases). Looked up from germline, CDR1 is SGHVS and CDR2 is FNYEAQ. CDR3 length equals 13 residues. V was cut by 1 base and J by 5 bases, with 7 bases left in between. DNA for the CDR3: TGTGCCAGCAGCTTAGGCAGGGAAGATACGCAGTATTTT. It is translated as CASSLGREDTQYF.

The chain links TRBV27 to TRBJ2-2; D perhaps matches TRBD1 (5 bases). CDR1 is MNHEY, CDR2 SMNVEV, per germline (reference sequence). The CDR3 extends over 15 amino acids. Trimming pared 3 bases from V and 4 bases from J, leaving 12 bases between. CDR3 amino acids: CASSLWGVGTGELFF. The CDR3 nucleotides are TGTGCCAGCAGTTTGTGGGGCGTTGGCACCGGGGAGCTGTTTTTT.

The V gene is TRBV11-3, the J gene TRBJ2-1; possible D gene TRBD2, 5 bases. Deletions cut 1 base from V and 5 bases from J, with 18 bases between. The CDR3 loop spans 17 amino acids. Germline V CDR1 and CDR2: SGHNT, YENEEA. CDR3 residues: CASSLGSRGVNNNEQFF. The CDR3, as DNA: TGTGCCAGCAGCTTAGGTAGCCGGGGAGTTAACAACAATGAGCAGTTCTTC.

This clone was seen only once. The CDR3 sequence: CASSLGVQGGRGYTF. DNA of the CDR3: TGTGCCAGCAGCTTAGGGGTACAGGGAGGGAGGGGCTACACCTTC. The rearrangement uses TRBV7-2 and TRBJ1-2; D perhaps matches TRBD1 (6 bases). The CDR3 covers 15 residues. The V end was cut by 1 base, the J end by 8 bases, with 17 bases between. Germline CDR1 and CDR2: SGHTA and FQGNSA.

The chain is built from TRBV2 and TRBJ1-1; TRBD1 matches at 10 bases. Germline V gives CDR1 SNHLY, CDR2 FYNNEI. Trimming cost V 6 bases and J 4 bases; bases outside gene matches: 5. The CDR3 covers 14 residues. The CDR3 nucleotides are TGTGCCAGCAGGGGGGGACAGGGGAGCACTGAAGCTTTCTTT. This encodes CASRGGQGSTEAFF. The full variable domain, completed using reference TRBV2 and TRBJ1-1, is EPEVTQTPSHQVTQMGQEVILRCVPISNHLYFYWYRQILGQKVEFLVSFYNNEISEKSEIFDDQFSVERPDGSNFTLKIRSTKLEDSAMYFCASRGGQGSTEAFFGQGTRLTVV.

The chain links TRBV7-9 to TRBJ2-5; D remains unclear. The CDR3 is 13 amino acids. Looked up from germline, CDR1 is SEHNR and CDR2 is FQNEAQ (reference sequence). Between the trimmed V and J ends, which lost 1 base and 1 base, there was a span of 4 bases. CDR3 sequence reads: CASSLGAQETQYF. The CDR3 nucleotides are TGTGCCAGCAGCTTAGGGGCCCAAGAGACCCAGTACTTC.

The chain uses TRBV11-3 and TRBJ2-7; 8 positions match TRBD1. The CDR3 has 11 residues. The germline V gene has CDR1 SGHNT and CDR2 YENEEA. V lost 10 bases and J lost 5; bases outside the gene matches: 4. CDR3 nucleotides: TGTGCCAACCGGACAGGGCACGAGCAGTACTTC. Its translation is CANRTGHEQYF.

J is TRBJ1-4 and V is TRBV2; 9 nucleotides agree with TRBD1. Germline lookup yields CDR1 SNHLY and CDR2 FYNNEI. The V gene end was trimmed by 6 bases and the J gene end by 2 bases; junction bases not matched to a gene: 7. The CDR3 runs 16 residues. CDR3 coding DNA: TGTGCCAGCAGCTATGGGACAGGGTTTACTAATGAAAAACTGTTTTTT. It translates to CASSYGTGFTNEKLFF. Filled out from reference TRBV2 and TRBJ1-4, the complete variable domain reads EPEVTQTPSHQVTQMGQEVILRCVPISNHLYFYWYRQILGQKVEFLVSFYNNEISEKSEIFDDQFSVERPDGSNFTLKIRSTKLEDSAMYFCASSYGTGFTNEKLFFGSGTQLSVL.

The chain joins TRBV10-1 to TRBJ2-1; the D gene is possibly TRBD1 (6 bases). CDR3 length equals 16 residues. The germline gives CDR1 WNHNN, CDR2 SYGVQD (reference sequence). V dropped 0 bases and J dropped 2 bases, with 11 bases sitting between them. CDR3 bases: TGCGCCAGCAGTGAGTCGACTGGACAGACCTACAATGAGCAGTTCTTC. This sequence encodes CASSESTGQTYNEQFF.

The chain carries TRBV6-5 and TRBJ2-2; D gene uncertain. The CDR3 contains 14 residues. CDR1 and CDR2 from the germline V gene are MNHEY and SVGAGI. The V end was cut by 2 bases, the J end by 1 base, with 5 bases between. CDR3 residues: CASSYRVNTGELFF. The DNA of the CDR3 is TGTGCCAGCAGTTACAGAGTGAACACCGGGGAGCTGTTTTTT.

This clone appeared a single time. The V gene is TRBV19, the J gene TRBJ1-2; 12 positions match TRBD1. From germline, CDR1 is LNHDA and CDR2 SQIVND (reference sequence). V trimming: 7 bases; J trimming: 8 bases; junction bases outside the gene matches: 8. This CDR3 is 14 amino acids long. CDR3 DNA: TGTGCCAGTACCTCCGGGACAGGGGGCCGGGGCTACACCTTC. Translated, it gives CASTSGTGGRGYTF.

This chain links TRBV18 with TRBJ1-1; weak D call: TRBD1 (5 bases). The CDR3 runs to 16 residues. V dropped 3 bases and J dropped 4 bases, with 18 bases sitting between them. From germline, CDR1 is KGHSH and CDR2 LQKENI. Written as DNA, the CDR3 is TGTGCCAGCTCACCGGTCTCAGGGCTAACCGCCACTGAAGCTTTCTTT. This sequence encodes CASSPVSGLTATEAFF.

The CDR3 spells CASSSGESYNEQFF. The CDR3 bases are TGTGCCAGCAGCTCTGGGGAGTCCTACAATGAGCAGTTCTTC. The chain joins TRBV6-5 to TRBJ2-1; D is possibly TRBD2 (5 bases). Germline V lookup: CDR1 MNHEY, CDR2 SVGAGI. This CDR3 region has 14 residues. V lost 6 bases and J 1 base, leaving 10 bases between the germline ends.

CDR3 bases: TGTGCCAGCAGCGTACGCATCAGCGGGGCAGATACGCAGTATTTT. Translating it yields CASSVRISGADTQYF. This sequence joins TRBV11-3 and TRBJ2-3; 7 nucleotides agree with TRBD2. CDR3 length: 15 residues. The germline gives CDR1 SGHNT, CDR2 YENEEA. After removal of 5 bases from V and 4 bases from J, the junction contained 9 bases not matched to a gene.

The chain uses TRBV5-1 and TRBJ2-5; 10 nucleotides align to TRBD2. V shed 4 bases, J shed 4 bases, and the junction held 4 bases outside the gene matches. Germline V gene lookup returns CDR1 SGHRS and CDR2 YFSETQ. This CDR3 is built from 14 residues. CDR3 sequence: CASSARLAGETQYF. The DNA of the CDR3 is TGCGCCAGCAGCGCTAGACTAGCGGGAGAGACCCAGTACTTC.

Here the CDR3 reads CASYGGDRNYRGYGYTF. CDR3 nucleotides: TGTGCCAGCTACGGGGGGGACAGAAATTACCGGGGATATGGCTACACCTTC. This chain links TRBV2 with TRBJ1-2, with 7 bases lining up with TRBD1. CDR1 and CDR2 (germline): SNHLY, FYNNEI. Losses at the gene ends were 8 bases for V and 5 bases for J; bases not matched to a gene: 20. The CDR3 has 17 residues.

The chain couples TRBV27 to TRBJ1-4; TRBD1 might be the D (6 bases). This CDR3 is 14 amino acids long. The V gene lost 4 bases and the J gene lost 3 bases, with 9 bases spanning the gap. Germline lookup yields CDR1 MNHEY and CDR2 SMNVEV (reference sequence). The CDR3 DNA follows: TGTGCCAGCAGTTGGTCAGGGGCTAATGAAAAACTGTTTTTT. Translated: CASSWSGANEKLFF.

The chain is built from TRBV29-1 and TRBJ2-1, with 10 positions matching TRBD2. There are 21 residues in the CDR3. Germline V gene lookup returns CDR1 SQVTM and CDR2 ANQGSEA. V lost 8 bases and J lost 0; bases outside the gene matches: 25. The CDR3 protein is CSPLLEVSGGGRSLSYNEQFF. The CDR3, as DNA: TGCAGCCCCCTCCTGGAAGTCAGCGGGGGGGGCCGGTCCCTCTCCTACAATGAGCAGTTCTTC.

The rearrangement joins TRBV2 to TRBJ1-3; no definite D call. This CDR3 comprises 15 residues. The V end was cut by 2 bases, the J end by 0 bases, with 8 bases between. The germline gives CDR1 SNHLY, CDR2 FYNNEI. The CDR3 reads CASSEQVLSGNTIYF. The CDR3 nucleotides read TGTGCCAGCAGTGAACAGGTCCTCTCTGGAAACACCATATATTTT.